This T cell receptor (beta chain) stems from a study of shared clonotypes between healthy human individuals. At the level of the study: Serving as donors were two women and three men, whose ages spanned 18 to 49. Study-wide results and caveats: The represented genetic and exposure-history diversity was limited by the small number of donors. The rarefaction results pointed to incomplete sorted-subset sequencing despite large depth. What naive subsets generally showed was a larger estimated richness than memory subsets showed.

Measured with immunoSEQ multiplex PCR; TCRdb has only the in-frame clones, and not every one. The table has 2 million to 3 million clones, 93% seen once; the top ten hold 0.36%. On this clone: The antigen remains unidentified.

The CDR3 is 15 amino acids. Germline CDR1 is MGHRA and CDR2 is YSYEKL. Trimming removed 3 bases from V and 2 bases from J, with 14 bases in between. This receptor was taken from a man in his late teens or twenties in good health. Some clones in this sample may be carry-over from other donors' samples. The chain recombines TRBV4-1 with TRBJ2-7; D possibly uses TRBD1 or TRBD2 (6 bases each). The source material was naive CD4+ T cells from PBMCs. Subset meaning: CD45RA+ positively selected. CDR3 bases: TGCGCCAGCAGCCATCCCGGGGGCGGAGCCTACGAGCAGTACTTC. Its protein is CASSHPGGGAYEQYF.